This passage covers 15 T cell receptor beta chains from one sample sequenced in a study of OX40 agonist ivuxolimab in advanced cancers. Produced via immunoSEQ multiplex PCR; TCRdb's table is partial and in-frame only. This table has tens of thousands of clones, 92% appearing once. This specimen was CD4+ or CD8+ T cells sorted from blood, taken in a trial of the OX40 agonist ivuxolimab. These receptors were obtained from an adult with an advanced solid tumor such as melanoma, head and neck, liver or kidney cancer.

This chain connects TRBV28 to TRBJ2-3; weak D call: TRBD2 (6 bases). The CDR3 length is 14 residues. Trimming removed 5 bases from V and 5 bases from J, with 14 bases in between. Germline assignment: CDR1 MDHEN and CDR2 SYDVKM. CDR3 bases: TGTGCCAGCAGTCAGCGACTAGTCCGAGATACGCAGTATTTT. Its translation is CASSQRLVRDTQYF.

The rearrangement joins TRBV6-4 to TRBJ1-1, with D perhaps TRBD1 (6 bases). This CDR3 has 14 amino acids. V dropped 0 bases and J dropped 6 bases, with 11 bases sitting between them. CDR1 is MRHNA and CDR2 is SNTAGT in the germline V gene. CDR3 residues: CASSDSMGAAEAFF. The CDR3 nucleotides read TGTGCCAGCAGTGACTCTATGGGGGCCGCTGAAGCTTTCTTT.

The genes are TRBV4-2 and TRBJ1-5; 7 bases align to TRBD1. This CDR3 spans 16 amino acids. V dropped 0 bases and J dropped 1; count of bases not matched to a gene: 3. Germline assignment: CDR1 LGHNA and CDR2 YNFKEQ. This chain's CDR3 is CASSQERGQSNQPQHF. CDR3 bases: TGTGCCAGCAGCCAAGAAAGGGGGCAGAGCAATCAGCCCCAGCATTTT.

This clone was found once. The rearrangement joins TRBV6-5 to TRBJ2-7; D may match TRBD1 or TRBD2 (5 bases each). Per the germline V gene, CDR1 is MNHEY and CDR2 is SVGAGI. Between the trimmed V and J ends, which lost 5 bases and 5 bases, there was a span of 16 bases. The CDR3 covers 14 residues. The CDR3 nucleotides are TGTGCCAGCAGTCCACCTCGGGGCTTACACGAGCAGTACTTC. Protein product: CASSPPRGLHEQYF.

V is TRBV19 and J is TRBJ1-5; D is uncertain. The germline V and J ends were trimmed by 4 bases and 6 bases, with 16 bases remaining between them. The CDR3 runs to 15 residues. Germline CDR1 and CDR2: LNHDA and SQIVND (reference sequence). CDR3 amino acids: CASSTPRGFSQPQHF. In DNA form, the CDR3 reads TGTGCCAGTAGTACGCCGCGGGGATTTAGTCAGCCCCAGCATTTT.

The chain joins TRBV11-2 to TRBJ2-7; D gene ambiguous. The CDR3 spans 14 residues. Germline V lookup: CDR1 SGHAT, CDR2 FQNNGV. Trimming shortened V by 5 bases and J by 3 bases, and 14 bases separated the two germline ends. The CDR3 sequence is CASSPRLEVYEQYF. The DNA for the CDR3 is TGTGCCAGCAGCCCGAGACTTGAAGTCTACGAGCAGTACTTC.

The chain combines TRBV4-3 with TRBJ2-3, with 9 bases aligning to TRBD2. CDR1 and CDR2 from the germline V gene are LGHNA and YSLEER. J lost 0 bases, V lost 2 bases, and 0 bases had no gene match. CDR3 length: 15 residues. For the CDR3, the DNA is TGCGCCAGCAGCCAAACTAGCGGGAGCACAGATACGCAGTATTTT. Translating gives CASSQTSGSTDTQYF.

This chain connects TRBV6-5 to TRBJ1-5; TRBD1 matches 8 bases. Germline values: CDR1 MNHEY, CDR2 SVGAGI. The CDR3 spans 15 residues. J lost 4 bases, V lost 6 bases, and 8 bases had no gene match. The CDR3 coding sequence is TGTGCCAGCAGCCCCGGGACAGGTCGAAATCAGCCCCAGCATTTT. Its translation: CASSPGTGRNQPQHF.

The chain combines TRBV19 with TRBJ2-1, with D unresolved. CDR1 is LNHDA and CDR2 is SQIVND in the germline V gene (reference sequence). The CDR3 is 13 amino acids. V lost 4 bases to trimming and J lost 10 bases, with 14 bases between them. The CDR3: CASSTPDGREQFF. DNA of the CDR3: TGTGCCAGTAGTACCCCGGACGGTAGGGAGCAGTTCTTC.

V gene TRBV7-8 combines with J gene TRBJ1-5; D is unclear. The V gene's germline CDR1 is SGHVS and CDR2 FQNEAQ. Between the trimmed V and J ends, which lost 5 bases and 0 bases, there was a span of 17 bases. The CDR3 runs 17 residues. The DNA for the CDR3 is TGTGCCAGCAGCCTGACCCTCCGCCAATATAGCAATCAGCCCCAGCATTTT. It specifies CASSLTLRQYSNQPQHF.

The chain uses TRBV9 and TRBJ1-5, with D uncertain. Germline-derived CDR1 and CDR2 are SGDLS and YYNGEE. The V end was cut by 3 bases, the J end by 1 base, with 8 bases between. CDR3 length: 14 residues. The CDR3 sequence: CASSAGGSNQPQHF. The CDR3 bases are TGTGCCAGCAGCGCGGGTGGGAGCAATCAGCCCCAGCATTTT.

This chain links TRBV7-3 with TRBJ2-5, with D uncertain. The length of the CDR3 is 13 residues. The germline V gene has CDR1 SGHTA and CDR2 FQGTGA. The germline V and J ends were trimmed by 2 bases and 2 bases, with 6 bases remaining between them. The CDR3 DNA sequence: TGTGCCAGCAGCTTAGGTGTACAAGAGACCCAGTACTTC. This sequence encodes CASSLGVQETQYF.

The CDR3 reads CATAPTSGRPPGANVLTF. DNA for the CDR3: TGTGCCACAGCCCCGACTAGCGGGAGGCCCCCCGGGGCCAACGTCCTGACTTTC. The rearrangement uses TRBV11-2 and TRBJ2-6; 13 bases line up with TRBD2. V trimming: 10 bases; J trimming: 4 bases; junction bases outside the gene matches: 13. This CDR3 has 18 amino acids. The germline gives CDR1 SGHAT, CDR2 FQNNGV.

The chain links TRBV19 to TRBJ2-7; D gene uncertain. V was clipped by 5 bases and J by 6 bases, with 17 bases between them. The CDR3 totals 14 residues. Germline V gene lookup returns CDR1 LNHDA and CDR2 SQIVND (reference sequence). In DNA, the CDR3 is TGTGCCAGTAGTGTGTACAGTTCTATAACCGAGCAGTACTTC. Encoded protein: CASSVYSSITEQYF.

The chain links TRBV5-6 to TRBJ2-2, with 9 bases fitting TRBD1. In germline, CDR1 is SGHDT, CDR2 YYEEEE. V dropped 2 bases and J dropped 4; count of bases not matched to a gene: 3. This CDR3 is built from 15 residues. The CDR3 region is CASSFEDRGTGELFF. The CDR3 bases are TGTGCCAGCAGCTTCGAGGACAGGGGCACCGGGGAGCTGTTTTTT.